Sequencing of this T cell receptor beta chain was carried out in a study of blood T cell repertoires in COVID-19. CDR1 is SQVTM and CDR2 is ANQGSEA in the germline V gene. V was pared by 2 bases and J by 2 bases, with 13 bases of the junction left unmatched. The CDR3 has 17 residues. Sequencing used immunoSEQ multiplex PCR; TCRdb keeps in-frame clones, though not all of them. The sample includes tens of thousands of clones, 85% of them seen just once. The chain uses TRBV29-1 and TRBJ2-5, with 8 bases fitting TRBD2. The clonotype originates from a human donor in a cohort sampled during active COVID-19. The source material was peripheral blood. The CDR3 coding sequence is TGCAGCGTTGAACAGCCGTCGCGGGGGGCCTTGCAAGAGACCCAGTACTTC. Encoded protein: CSVEQPSRGALQETQYF.